The clone carrying this T cell receptor (beta chain) occurred many times. Its cognate antigen is unknown. V was clipped by 0 bases and J by 6 bases; unmatched bases: 4. CDR1 and CDR2 from the germline V gene are SGDLS and YYNGEE. The CDR3 is made up of 15 amino acids. The sample originates from a study of cytotoxic CD8 clonotypes in ibrutinib-treated CLL. In the study overall: The cohort had 10 to 12 relapsed/refractory and around 15 treatment-naive patients, 17 IGHV unmutated. Each sample contained, on average, about 250,000 productive templates and about 88,000 productive rearrangements. General study points: Public clonotypes occurred uncommonly; on treatment, they contracted or remained stable.

T cells were sequenced at a targeted depth of 1 in 200,000 to 1 in 1 million. Produced via immunoSEQ multiplex PCR; TCRdb's table is partial and in-frame only. The data show approximately 280,000 clones, with 76% seen just once and about 5% held by the top ten. This chain links TRBV9 with TRBJ2-4; TRBD1 aligns across 9 bases. Specimen: PBMCs, collected at disease progression, from a patient treated with ibrutinib. The clonotype comes from a human donor with chronic lymphocytic leukemia. CDR3 sequence (DNA): TGTGCCAGCAGCGTAGGGACAGGGGATGGAAACATTCAGTACTTC. Protein sequence: CASSVGTGDGNIQYF.